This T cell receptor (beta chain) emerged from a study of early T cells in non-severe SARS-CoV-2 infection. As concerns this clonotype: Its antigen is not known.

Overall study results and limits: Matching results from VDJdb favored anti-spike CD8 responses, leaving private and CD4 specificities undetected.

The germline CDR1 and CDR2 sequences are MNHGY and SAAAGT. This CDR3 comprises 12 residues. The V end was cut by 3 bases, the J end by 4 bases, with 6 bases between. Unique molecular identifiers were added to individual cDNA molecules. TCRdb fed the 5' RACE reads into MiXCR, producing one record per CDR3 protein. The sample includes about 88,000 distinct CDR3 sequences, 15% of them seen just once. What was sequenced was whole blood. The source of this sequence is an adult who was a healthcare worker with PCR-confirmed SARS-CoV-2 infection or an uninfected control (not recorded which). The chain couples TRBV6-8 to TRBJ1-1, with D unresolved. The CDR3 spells CASSYQSTEAFF. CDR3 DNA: TGTGCCAGCAGTTATCAGTCCACTGAAGCTTTCTTT.